The clone carrying this TCR beta chain turned up a few times. A clone one base away is much larger, so this may be a read error. The use of a sample-barcoded 5' primer and a J-beta primer mix characterized a second PCR of about 7 to 12 cycles. TCRdb analysed the 5' RACE reads with MiXCR anew, one entry per CDR3 protein. The sample includes roughly 700,000 distinct CDR3 sequences, about 34% of them seen just once. This sample is drawn from a study of blood T cells in healthy people across ages. Every donor contributed roughly 10 milliliters of peripheral blood by blood draw. V was pared by 5 bases and J by 6 bases, with 2 bases of the junction left unmatched. Germline CDR1 reads MNHNY; CDR2 reads SVGAGI (reference sequence). The CDR3 has 13 amino acids.

Sequencing was done on a sample of blood. The clonotype originates from a woman of 80 years or more in good health. The chain carries TRBV6-6 and TRBJ1-5; 9 nucleotides align to TRBD1. For the CDR3, the DNA is TGTGCCAGCAGTACAGGGGGCCGTCAGCCCCAGCATTTT. Translated, it gives CASSTGGRQPQHF.